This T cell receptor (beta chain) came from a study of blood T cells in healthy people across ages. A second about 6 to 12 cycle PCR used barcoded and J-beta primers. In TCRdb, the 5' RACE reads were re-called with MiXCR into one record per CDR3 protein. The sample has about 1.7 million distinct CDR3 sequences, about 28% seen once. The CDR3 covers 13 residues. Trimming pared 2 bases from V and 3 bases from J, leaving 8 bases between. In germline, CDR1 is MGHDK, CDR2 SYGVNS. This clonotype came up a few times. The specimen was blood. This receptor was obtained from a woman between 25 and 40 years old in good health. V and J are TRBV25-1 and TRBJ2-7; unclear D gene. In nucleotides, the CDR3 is TGTGCCAGCAGTGAACAAGCAGTCTACGAGCAGTACTTC. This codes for CASSEQAVYEQYF.